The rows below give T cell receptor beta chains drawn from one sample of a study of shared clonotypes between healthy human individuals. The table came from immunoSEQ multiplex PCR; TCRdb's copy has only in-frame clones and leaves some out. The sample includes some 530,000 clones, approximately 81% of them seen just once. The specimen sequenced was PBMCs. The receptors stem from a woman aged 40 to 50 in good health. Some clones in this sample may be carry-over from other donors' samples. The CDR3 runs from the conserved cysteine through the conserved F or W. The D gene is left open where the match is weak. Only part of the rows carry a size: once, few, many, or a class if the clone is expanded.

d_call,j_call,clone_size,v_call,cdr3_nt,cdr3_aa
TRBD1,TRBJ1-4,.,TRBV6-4,TGTGCCAGCAGTGCCTCAGGGACAGGGGATGAAAAACTGTTTTTT,CASSASGTGDEKLFF
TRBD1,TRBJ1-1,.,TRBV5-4,TGTGCCAGCAGCTTGGGAACAGGGGTTGAGGATACTGAAGCTTTCTTT,CASSLGTGVEDTEAFF
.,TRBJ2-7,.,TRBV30,TGTGCCTGGAGAGGCGGGTTCGAGCAGTACTTC,CAWRGGFEQYF
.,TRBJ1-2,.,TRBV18,TGTGCCAGCTCACCCGAGAACGAGTACGATGGCTACACCTTC,CASSPENEYDGYTF
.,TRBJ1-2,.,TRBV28,TGTGCCAGCAGTTTAGGGGGCAGTAACTATGGCTACACCTTC,CASSLGGSNYGYTF
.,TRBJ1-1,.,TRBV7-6,TGTGCCAGCAGCTCGTATGCCGGGAACACTGAAGCTTTCTTT,CASSSYAGNTEAFF
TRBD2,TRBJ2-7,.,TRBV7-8,TGTGCCAGCAGCTTAGCGGGAGGGGTAGTCTACGAGCAGTACTTC,CASSLAGGVVYEQYF
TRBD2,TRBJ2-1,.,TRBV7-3,TGTGCCAGCAGCTCCGGGACTAGCGGACTCCAGTTCTTC,CASSSGTSGLQFF
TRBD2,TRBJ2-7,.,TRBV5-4,TGTGCCAGCACCTATGCGGGGGGGTTCGGTGAGCAGTACTTC,CASTYAGGFGEQYF
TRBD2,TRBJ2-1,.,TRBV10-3,TGTGCCATCAGTGATTCTAGCGGGAGGAACAATGAGCAGTTCTTC,CAISDSSGRNNEQFF
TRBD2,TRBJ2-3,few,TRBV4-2,TGTGCCAGCAGCCGCTCTAGCGGGCGGGTACGGAGTACAGATACGCAGTATTTT,CASSRSSGRVRSTDTQYF
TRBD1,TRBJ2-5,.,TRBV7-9,TGTGCCAGCAGCCGGTACAGGGGGGAACCTGGAGAGACCCAGTACTTC,CASSRYRGEPGETQYF
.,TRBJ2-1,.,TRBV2,TGTGCCAGCAGAGCGAAAGGGGGGGGTTACAATGAGCAGTTCTTC,CASRAKGGGYNEQFF
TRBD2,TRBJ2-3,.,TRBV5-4,TGTGCCAGCAGCTTGGGGGGACTAGCATCGTCTTTATCCACAGATACGCAGTATTTT,CASSLGGLASSLSTDTQYF
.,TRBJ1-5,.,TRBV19,TGTGCCAGTAGTCAAGGACAGAGCAATCAGCCCCAGCATTTT,CASSQGQSNQPQHF
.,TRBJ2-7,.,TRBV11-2,TGTGCCAGCAGCTTACGGGGGGCCCCACGGGGGAGGACCGGTTACGAGCAGTACTTC,CASSLRGAPRGRTGYEQYF
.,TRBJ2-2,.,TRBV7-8,TGTGCCAGCAGCCTAGCAGAGAACACCGGGGAGCTGTTTTTT,CASSLAENTGELFF
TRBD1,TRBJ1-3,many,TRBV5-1,TGCGCCAGCAGCCCGACGGGACAGGGGGAACTGTCTGGAAACACCATATATTTT,CASSPTGQGELSGNTIYF
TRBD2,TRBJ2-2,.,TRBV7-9,TGTGCCAGCAGCTTATACGGGAGGGGAACCGGGGAGCTGTTTTTT,CASSLYGRGTGELFF
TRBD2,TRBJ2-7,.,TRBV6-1,TGTGCCAGCAGTGCCCACCGACAGACTAGCGGGAGTCCGTACGAGCAGTACTTC,CASSAHRQTSGSPYEQYF
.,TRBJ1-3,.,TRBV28,TGTGCCAGCAGTTACCCGTTTTGGGGCAGTTCTGGAAACACCATATATTTT,CASSYPFWGSSGNTIYF
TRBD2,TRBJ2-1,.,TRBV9,TGTGCCAGCAGCTCAACAACTAGCGGGAGTCCCAATGAGCAGTTCTTC,CASSSTTSGSPNEQFF
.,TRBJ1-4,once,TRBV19,TGTGCCAGTAGTATAGAAGGAGGGGAGCAACTGTTTTTT,CASSIEGGEQLFF
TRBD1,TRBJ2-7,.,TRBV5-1,TGCGCCAGCAGCGCGGGACAGGGAAAGCACTACGAGCAGTACTTC,CASSAGQGKHYEQYF
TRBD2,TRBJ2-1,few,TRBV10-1,TGCGCCAGCAGTGAGCGCCTAGCGGGAGCAACTGAGCAGTTCTTC,CASSERLAGATEQFF
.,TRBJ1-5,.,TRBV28,TGTGCCAGCGGCCTGACAGGCCCTCCCGATCAGCCCCAGCATTTT,CASGLTGPPDQPQHF
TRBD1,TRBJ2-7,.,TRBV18,TGTGCCAGCTCAGCCCGGGACAGAAGCTCCTACGAGCAGTACTTC,CASSARDRSSYEQYF
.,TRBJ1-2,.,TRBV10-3,TGTGCCAGCAGTGGAGGAGGACAGTCTTTCTATGGCTACACCTTC,CASSGGGQSFYGYTF
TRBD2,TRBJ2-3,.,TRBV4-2,TGTGCCAGCAGCCTTGGGACTAGCGGCACAGATACGCAGTATTTT,CASSLGTSGTDTQYF
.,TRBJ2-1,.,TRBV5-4,TGTGCCAGCAGCTTGAGTGGGGGCATGGACAATGAGCAGTTCTTC,CASSLSGGMDNEQFF
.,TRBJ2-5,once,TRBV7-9,TGTGCCAGCAGCTTAATCGGGGTACAGGAGACCCAGTACTTC,CASSLIGVQETQYF
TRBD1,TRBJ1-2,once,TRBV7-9,TGTGCCAGCAGCTTAGCATACCGGGACAGGAATCTCAATGGCTACACCTTC,CASSLAYRDRNLNGYTF
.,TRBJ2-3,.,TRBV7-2,TGTGCCAGCAGCTTAGGGGGACTCCGCACAGATACGCAGTATTTT,CASSLGGLRTDTQYF
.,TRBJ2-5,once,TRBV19,TGTGCCAGTAGTATAGCCATTCAAGAGACCCAGTACTTC,CASSIAIQETQYF
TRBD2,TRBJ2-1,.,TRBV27,TGTGCCAGCAGTTTGGGAACTAGCGGGAGAAATGAGCAGTTCTTC,CASSLGTSGRNEQFF
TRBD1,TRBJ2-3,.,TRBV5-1,TGCGCCAGTCGGGACAGGGGAAGCACAGATACGCAGTATTTT,CASRDRGSTDTQYF
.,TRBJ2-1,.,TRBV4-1,TGCGCCAGCAGCCAAGTAAGGGGGAGTGAGCAGTTCTTC,CASSQVRGSEQFF
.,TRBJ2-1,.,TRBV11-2,TGTGCCAGCAGCCCATTTAGTGAGCAGTTCTTC,CASSPFSEQFF
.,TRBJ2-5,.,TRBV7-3,TGTGCCAGCAGCTTATCCGCGGGGGAGACCCAGTACTTC,CASSLSAGETQYF
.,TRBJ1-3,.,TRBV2,TGTGCCACCCGAATTGGACAGGGAAACACCATATATTTT,CATRIGQGNTIYF
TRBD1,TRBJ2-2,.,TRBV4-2,TGTGCCAGCAGCGACATACTAAGAGGGACAGGGAAAACCGGGGAGCTGTTTTTT,CASSDILRGTGKTGELFF
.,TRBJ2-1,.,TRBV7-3,TGTGCCAGCAGCCACTCTGGCGGGCGAGTTGAGGAGCAGTTCTTC,CASSHSGGRVEEQFF
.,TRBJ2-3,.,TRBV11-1,TGTGCCAGCAGCCCGATCCCGCAGTATTTT,CASSPIPQYF
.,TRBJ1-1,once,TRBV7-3,TGTGCCAGCAGCGCAGACGGGAGTGTCGGCACTGAAGCTTTCTTT,CASSADGSVGTEAFF
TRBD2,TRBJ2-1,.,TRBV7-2,TGTGCCAGCAGCTTATATCCCACTAGCGGGAGCTATGAGCAGTTCTTC,CASSLYPTSGSYEQFF
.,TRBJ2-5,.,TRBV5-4,TGTGCCAGCAGCTCTCAGGGGAGCGAGACCCAGTACTTC,CASSSQGSETQYF
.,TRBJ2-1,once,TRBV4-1,TGCGCCAGCAGCCAAGATCCAGCCATCACAAACAATGAGCAGTTCTTC,CASSQDPAITNNEQFF
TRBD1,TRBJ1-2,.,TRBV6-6,TGTGCCAGCAGTCACCGGGACAGGGAATGGGGTGGCTACACCTTC,CASSHRDREWGGYTF
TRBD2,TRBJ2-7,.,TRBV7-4,TGTGCCAGCAGTTTAGCGGGAGGGCACTACGAGCAGTACTTC,CASSLAGGHYEQYF
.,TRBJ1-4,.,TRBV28,TGTGCCAGCAGACCTAACCTGGGGTGGGGACGAATTGAAAAACTGTTTTTT,CASRPNLGWGRIEKLFF
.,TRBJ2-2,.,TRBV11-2,TGTGCCAGCAGCTCCGGGTCAGGGGAAACCGGGGAGTTGTTTTTT,CASSSGSGETGELFF
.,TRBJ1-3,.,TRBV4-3,TGCGCCAGCAGCCAAAAAACAGGGGGAAACACCATATATTTT,CASSQKTGGNTIYF
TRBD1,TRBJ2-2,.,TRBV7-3,TGTGCCAGCAGTTACAGGGGGCCATCCTCGACCACCGGGGAGCTGTTTTTT,CASSYRGPSSTTGELFF